This T cell receptor (beta chain) was identified in a study of blood T cells in healthy people across ages. The CDR3 length is 14 residues. Per the germline V gene, CDR1 is MNHEY and CDR2 is SVGEGT. Trimming removed 6 bases at V and 8 bases at J, with 16 bases between. The second PCR ran about 6 to 12 cycles with a sample-barcoded 5' primer and J-beta primers. From the 5' RACE reads, TCRdb called clonotypes with MiXCR, one entry per CDR3 protein. In the table there are 800,000 to 1,300,000 distinct CDR3 sequences, about 23% of which are singletons. These same records also appear under a second study, on T cells of mothers and their children. That work contributes: In cDNA synthesis, all of the extracted RNA was used at about 1.6 ug per 15 ul. Per child, around 3 million TCR beta CDR3 reads were obtained, against over 8.5 million per mother.

Sequences were obtained from blood. The clonotype originates from a girl aged 2 to 9 in good health. This sequence joins TRBV6-2 or TRBV6-3 and TRBJ1-4; possible D gene TRBD1, 5 bases. The CDR3 loop is CASSLTEREEKLFF. CDR3 bases: TGTGCCAGCAGCCTGACAGAACGGGAAGAAAAACTGTTTTTT.